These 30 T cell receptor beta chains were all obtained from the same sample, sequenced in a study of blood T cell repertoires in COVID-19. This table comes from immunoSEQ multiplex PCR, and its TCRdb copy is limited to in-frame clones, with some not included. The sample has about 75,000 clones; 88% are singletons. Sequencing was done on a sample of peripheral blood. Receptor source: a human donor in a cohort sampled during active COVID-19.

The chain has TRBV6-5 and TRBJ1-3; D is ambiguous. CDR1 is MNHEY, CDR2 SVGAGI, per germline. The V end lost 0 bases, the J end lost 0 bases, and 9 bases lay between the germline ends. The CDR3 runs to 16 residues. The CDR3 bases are TGTGCCAGCAGTTACTCCCGGTCGCACTCTGGAAACACCATATATTTT. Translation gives CASSYSRSHSGNTIYF.

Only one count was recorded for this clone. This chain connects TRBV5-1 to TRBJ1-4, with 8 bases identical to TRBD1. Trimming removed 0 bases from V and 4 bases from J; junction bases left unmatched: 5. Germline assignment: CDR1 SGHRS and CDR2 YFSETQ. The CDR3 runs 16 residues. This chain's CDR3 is CASSLGQGAGNEKLFF. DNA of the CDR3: TGCGCCAGCAGCTTGGGGCAGGGGGCCGGTAATGAAAAACTGTTTTTT.

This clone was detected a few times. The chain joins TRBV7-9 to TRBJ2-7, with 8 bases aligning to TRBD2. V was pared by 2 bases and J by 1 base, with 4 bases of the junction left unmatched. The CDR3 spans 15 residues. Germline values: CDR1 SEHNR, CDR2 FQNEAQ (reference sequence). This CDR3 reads CASSLKTSGSYEQYF. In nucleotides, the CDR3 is TGTGCCAGCAGCTTAAAAACTAGCGGTTCCTACGAGCAGTACTTC.

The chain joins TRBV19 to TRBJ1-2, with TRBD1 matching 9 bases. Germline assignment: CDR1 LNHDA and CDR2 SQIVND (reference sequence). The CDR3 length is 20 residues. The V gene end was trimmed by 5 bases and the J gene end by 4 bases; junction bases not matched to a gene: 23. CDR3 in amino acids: CASSFRQSLGQGSKGYGYTF. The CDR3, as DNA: TGTGCCAGTAGTTTTCGACAATCACTTGGACAGGGGTCTAAAGGCTATGGCTACACCTTC.

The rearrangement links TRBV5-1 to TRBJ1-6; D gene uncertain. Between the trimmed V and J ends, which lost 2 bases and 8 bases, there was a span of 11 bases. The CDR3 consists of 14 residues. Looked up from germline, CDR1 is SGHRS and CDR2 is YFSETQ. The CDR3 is CASSLTTVDSPLHF. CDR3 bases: TGCGCCAGCAGCTTAACTACGGTGGATTCACCCCTCCACTTT.

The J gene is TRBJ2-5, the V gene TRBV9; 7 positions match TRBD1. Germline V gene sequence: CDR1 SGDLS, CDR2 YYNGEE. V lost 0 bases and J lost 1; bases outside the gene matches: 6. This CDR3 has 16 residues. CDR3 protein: CASSVATGARQETQYF. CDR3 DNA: TGTGCCAGCAGCGTAGCTACAGGGGCTCGCCAAGAGACCCAGTACTTC.

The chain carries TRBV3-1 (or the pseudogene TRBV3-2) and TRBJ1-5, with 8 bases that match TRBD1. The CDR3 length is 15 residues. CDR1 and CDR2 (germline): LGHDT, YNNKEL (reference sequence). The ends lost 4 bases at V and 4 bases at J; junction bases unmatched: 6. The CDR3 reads CASSRTGGWNQPQHF. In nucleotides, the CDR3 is TGTGCCAGCAGCCGCACAGGGGGATGGAATCAGCCCCAGCATTTT.

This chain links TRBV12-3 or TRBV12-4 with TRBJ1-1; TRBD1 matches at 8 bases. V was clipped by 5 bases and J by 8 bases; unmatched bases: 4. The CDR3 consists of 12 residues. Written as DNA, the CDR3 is TGTGCCAGCAGTGCAGGGGGCACCGAAGCTTTCTTT. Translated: CASSAGGTEAFF.

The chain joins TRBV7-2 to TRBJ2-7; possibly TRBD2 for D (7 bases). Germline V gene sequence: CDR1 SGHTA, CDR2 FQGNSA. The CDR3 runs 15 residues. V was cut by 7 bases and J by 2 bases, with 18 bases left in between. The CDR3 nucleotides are TGTGCCAGCATAAAGGCGGGGGCCAAGGCCTACGAGCAGTACTTC. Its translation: CASIKAGAKAYEQYF.

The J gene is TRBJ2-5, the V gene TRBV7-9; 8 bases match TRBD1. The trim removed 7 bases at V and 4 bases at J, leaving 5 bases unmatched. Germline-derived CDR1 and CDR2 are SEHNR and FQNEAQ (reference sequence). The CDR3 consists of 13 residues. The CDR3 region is CASILDRGETQYF. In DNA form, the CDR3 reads TGTGCCAGCATCCTAGACAGGGGAGAGACCCAGTACTTC.

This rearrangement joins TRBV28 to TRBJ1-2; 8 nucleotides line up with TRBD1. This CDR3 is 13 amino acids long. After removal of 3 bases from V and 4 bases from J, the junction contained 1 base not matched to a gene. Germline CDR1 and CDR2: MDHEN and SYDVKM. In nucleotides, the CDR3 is TGTGCCAGCAGTTTCGGACAGGGCTATGGCTACACCTTC. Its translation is CASSFGQGYGYTF.

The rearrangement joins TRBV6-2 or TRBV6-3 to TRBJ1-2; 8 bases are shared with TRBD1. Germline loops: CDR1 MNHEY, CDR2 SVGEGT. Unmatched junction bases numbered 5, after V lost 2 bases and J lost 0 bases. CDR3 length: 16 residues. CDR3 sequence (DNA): TGTGCCAGCAGTTACCGGGCAGGGGGCCCTAACTATGGCTACACCTTC. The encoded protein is CASSYRAGGPNYGYTF.

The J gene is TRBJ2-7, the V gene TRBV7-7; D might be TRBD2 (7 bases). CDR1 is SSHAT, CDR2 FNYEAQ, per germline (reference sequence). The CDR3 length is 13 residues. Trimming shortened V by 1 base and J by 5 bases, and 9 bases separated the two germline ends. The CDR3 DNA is TGTGCCAGCAGCTTAGGGGAGGGGGACGAGCAGTACTTC. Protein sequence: CASSLGEGDEQYF.

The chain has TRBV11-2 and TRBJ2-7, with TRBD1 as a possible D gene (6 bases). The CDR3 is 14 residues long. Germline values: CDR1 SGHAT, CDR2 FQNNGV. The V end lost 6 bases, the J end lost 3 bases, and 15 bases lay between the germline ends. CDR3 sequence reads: CASSVGQTNYEQYF. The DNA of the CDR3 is TGTGCCAGCAGTGTGGGACAAACAAACTACGAGCAGTACTTC.

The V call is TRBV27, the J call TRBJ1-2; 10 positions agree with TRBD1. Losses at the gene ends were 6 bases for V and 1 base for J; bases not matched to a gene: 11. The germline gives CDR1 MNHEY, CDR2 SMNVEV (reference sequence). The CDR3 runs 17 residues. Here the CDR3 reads CASSRAGGQGFNYGYTF. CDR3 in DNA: TGTGCCAGCAGCCGAGCCGGGGGACAGGGGTTTAACTATGGCTACACCTTC.

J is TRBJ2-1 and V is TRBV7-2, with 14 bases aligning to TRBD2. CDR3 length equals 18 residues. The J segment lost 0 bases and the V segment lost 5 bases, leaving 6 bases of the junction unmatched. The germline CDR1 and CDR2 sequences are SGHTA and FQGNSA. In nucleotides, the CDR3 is TGTGCCAGCAGCAAGGGACTAGCGGGGGCAAGCTCCTACAATGAGCAGTTCTTC. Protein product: CASSKGLAGASSYNEQFF.

The CDR3 sequence: CASSLGWQDPYEQYF. For the CDR3, the DNA is TGTGCCAGCAGCTTAGGCTGGCAGGATCCCTACGAGCAGTACTTC. V and J are TRBV7-2 and TRBJ2-7; D remains unclear. The CDR3 loop spans 15 amino acids. The germline V gene encodes CDR1 SGHTA and CDR2 FQGNSA. V was cut by 1 base and J by 2 bases, with 12 bases left in between. Full variable domain (missing parts from reference TRBV7-2 and TRBJ2-7): GAGVSQSPSNKVTEKGKDVELRCDPISGHTALYWYRQSLGQGLEFLIYFQGNSAPDKSGLPSDRFSAERTGGSVSTLTIQRTQQEDSAVYLCASSLGWQDPYEQYFGPGTRLTVT.

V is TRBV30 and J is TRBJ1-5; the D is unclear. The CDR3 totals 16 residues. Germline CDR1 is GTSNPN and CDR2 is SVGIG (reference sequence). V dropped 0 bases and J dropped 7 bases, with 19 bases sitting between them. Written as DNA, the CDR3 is TGTGCCTGGAGTGTGGCTCGGGAGGGCACTGGACAGCCCCAGCATTTT. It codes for CAWSVAREGTGQPQHF.

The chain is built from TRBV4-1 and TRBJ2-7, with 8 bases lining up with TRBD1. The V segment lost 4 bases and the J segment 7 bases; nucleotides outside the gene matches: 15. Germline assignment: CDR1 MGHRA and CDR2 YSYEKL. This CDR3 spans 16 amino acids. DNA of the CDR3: TGCGCCAGCAGCCGTCGCCTCGGACAGGGTTTTTTGGAGCAGTACTTC. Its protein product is CASSRRLGQGFLEQYF.

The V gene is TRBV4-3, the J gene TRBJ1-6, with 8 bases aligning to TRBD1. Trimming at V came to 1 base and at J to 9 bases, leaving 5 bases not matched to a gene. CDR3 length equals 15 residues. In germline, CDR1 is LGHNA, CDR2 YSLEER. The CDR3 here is CASSQGQGPSSPLHF. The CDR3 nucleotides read TGCGCCAGCAGCCAAGGACAGGGGCCGAGTTCACCCCTCCACTTT.

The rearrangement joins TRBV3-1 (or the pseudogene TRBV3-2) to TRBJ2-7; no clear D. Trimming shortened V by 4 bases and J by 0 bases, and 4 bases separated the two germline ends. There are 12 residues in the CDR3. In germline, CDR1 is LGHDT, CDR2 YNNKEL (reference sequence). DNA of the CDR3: TGTGCCAGCAGCCTGAGCTCCTACGAGCAGTACTTC. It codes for CASSLSSYEQYF.

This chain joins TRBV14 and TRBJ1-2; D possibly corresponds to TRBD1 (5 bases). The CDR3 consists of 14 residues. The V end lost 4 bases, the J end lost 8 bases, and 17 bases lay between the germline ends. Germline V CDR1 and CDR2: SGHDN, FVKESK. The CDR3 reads CASSRVGRVVGYTF. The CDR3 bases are TGTGCCAGCAGCCGGGTTGGCAGGGTGGTCGGCTACACCTTC.

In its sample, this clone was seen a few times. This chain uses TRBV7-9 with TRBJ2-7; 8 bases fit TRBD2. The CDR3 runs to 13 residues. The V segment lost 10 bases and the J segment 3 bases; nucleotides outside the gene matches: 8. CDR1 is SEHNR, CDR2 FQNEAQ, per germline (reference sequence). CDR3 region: CATRAGAGYEQYF. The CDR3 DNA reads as TGTGCCACCAGAGCGGGAGCAGGCTACGAGCAGTACTTC.

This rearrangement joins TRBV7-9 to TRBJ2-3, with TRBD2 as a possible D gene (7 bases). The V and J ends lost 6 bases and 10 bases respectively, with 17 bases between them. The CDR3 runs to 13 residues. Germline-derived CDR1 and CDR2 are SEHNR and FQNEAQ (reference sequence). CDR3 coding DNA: TGTGCCAGCAGTCACGGGGGGCTGGATGCGCAGTATTTT. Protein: CASSHGGLDAQYF.

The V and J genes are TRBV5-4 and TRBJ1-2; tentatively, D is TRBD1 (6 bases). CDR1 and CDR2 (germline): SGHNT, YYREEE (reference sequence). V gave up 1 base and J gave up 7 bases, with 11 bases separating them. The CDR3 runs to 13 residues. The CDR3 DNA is TGTGCCAGCAGCTTGCCGGGGGGCGGTGGCTACACCTTC. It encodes CASSLPGGGGYTF.

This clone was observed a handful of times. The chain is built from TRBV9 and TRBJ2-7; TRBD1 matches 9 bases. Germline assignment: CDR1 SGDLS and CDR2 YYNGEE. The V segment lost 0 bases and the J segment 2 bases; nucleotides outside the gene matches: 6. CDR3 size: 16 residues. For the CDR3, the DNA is TGTGCCAGCAGCGTAGCGCCGGGACAGGGACCCTACGAGCAGTACTTC. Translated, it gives CASSVAPGQGPYEQYF.

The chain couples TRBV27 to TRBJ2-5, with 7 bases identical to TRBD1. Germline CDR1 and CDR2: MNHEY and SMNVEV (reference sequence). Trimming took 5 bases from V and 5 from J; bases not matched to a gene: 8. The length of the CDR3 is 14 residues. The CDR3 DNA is TGTGCCAGCAGTCTCGACAGGGTCGGGGAGACCCAGTACTTC. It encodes CASSLDRVGETQYF.

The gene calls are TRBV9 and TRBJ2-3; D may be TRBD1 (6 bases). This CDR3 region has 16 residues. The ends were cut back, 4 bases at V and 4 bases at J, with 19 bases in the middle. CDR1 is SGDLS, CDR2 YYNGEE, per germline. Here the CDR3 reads CASSSMRGRGPDTQYF. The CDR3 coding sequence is TGTGCCAGCAGCTCCATGAGGGGCAGGGGTCCAGATACGCAGTATTTT.

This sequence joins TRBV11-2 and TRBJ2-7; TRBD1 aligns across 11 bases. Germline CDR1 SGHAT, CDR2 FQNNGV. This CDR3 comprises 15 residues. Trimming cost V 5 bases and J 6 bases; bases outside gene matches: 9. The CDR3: CASSPRTGGEVEQYF. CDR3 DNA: TGTGCCAGCAGCCCCCGGACAGGGGGCGAGGTCGAGCAGTACTTC.

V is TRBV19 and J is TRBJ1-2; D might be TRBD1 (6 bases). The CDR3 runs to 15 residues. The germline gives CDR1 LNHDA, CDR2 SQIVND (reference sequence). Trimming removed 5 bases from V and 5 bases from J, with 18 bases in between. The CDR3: CASSPTMGARYGYTF. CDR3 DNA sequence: TGTGCCAGTAGTCCAACGATGGGGGCTAGGTATGGCTACACCTTC.